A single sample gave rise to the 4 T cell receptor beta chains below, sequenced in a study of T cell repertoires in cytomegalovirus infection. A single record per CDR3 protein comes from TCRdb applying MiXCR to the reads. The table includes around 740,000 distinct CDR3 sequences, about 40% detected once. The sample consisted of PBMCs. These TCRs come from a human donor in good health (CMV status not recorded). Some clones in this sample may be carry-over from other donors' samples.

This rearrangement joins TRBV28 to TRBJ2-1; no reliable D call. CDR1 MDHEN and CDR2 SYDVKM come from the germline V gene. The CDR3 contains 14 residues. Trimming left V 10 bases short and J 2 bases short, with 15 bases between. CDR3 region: CAITNPPAYNEQFF. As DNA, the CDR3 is TGTGCCATCACTAACCCCCCGGCCTACAATGAGCAGTTCTTC. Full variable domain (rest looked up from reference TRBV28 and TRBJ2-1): DVKVTQSSRYLVKRTGEKVFLECVQDMDHENMFWYRQDPGLGLRLIYFSYDVKMKEKGDIPEGYSVSREKKERFSLILESASTNQTSMYLCAITNPPAYNEQFFGPGTRLTVL.

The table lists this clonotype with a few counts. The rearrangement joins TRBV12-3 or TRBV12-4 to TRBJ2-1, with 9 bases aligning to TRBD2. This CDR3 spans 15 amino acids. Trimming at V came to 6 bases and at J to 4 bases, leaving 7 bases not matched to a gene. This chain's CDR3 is CASSQLAGPYNEQFF. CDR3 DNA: TGTGCCAGCAGCCAACTAGCGGGCCCATACAATGAGCAGTTCTTC.

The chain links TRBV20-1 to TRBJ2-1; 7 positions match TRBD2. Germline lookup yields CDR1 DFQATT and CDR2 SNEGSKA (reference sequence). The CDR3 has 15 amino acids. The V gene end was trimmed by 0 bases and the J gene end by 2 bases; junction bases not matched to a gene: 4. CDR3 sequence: CSARDVAGTYNEQFF. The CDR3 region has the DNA TGCAGTGCTAGAGATGTAGCGGGTACCTACAATGAGCAGTTCTTC.

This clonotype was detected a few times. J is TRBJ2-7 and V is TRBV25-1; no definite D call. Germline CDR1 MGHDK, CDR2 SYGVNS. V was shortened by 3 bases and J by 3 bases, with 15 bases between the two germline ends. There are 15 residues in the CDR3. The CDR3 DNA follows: TGTGCCAGCAGTGATAATCAGGAAAGCCTCTACGAGCAGTACTTC. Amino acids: CASSDNQESLYEQYF.